This T cell receptor (beta chain) came from a study of human T cells and chemical hapten exposure. Study information: Upper-back patches of 0.01% DPC were read at 6 days.

TCRdb re-called the RACE reads through MiXCR, storing one row per CDR3 protein. There are roughly 100,000 distinct CDR3 sequences in the sample; under 40% occur only once, and roughly 2.7% lies in the top ten. Time point of the sample: patch test 3, about 24 weeks after DPC sensitization. Treatment: therapeutic diphenylcyclopropenone sensitization with weekly scalp DPC. This clonotype was found a few times. As yet, its antigen is unknown. Trimming stripped 1 base from V and 5 bases from J, with 14 bases between. In germline, CDR1 is SGHTA, CDR2 FQGNSA. The CDR3 is 15 amino acids. Overall study results and limits: Having alopecia, the donors may differ immunologically from healthy people. After DPC sensitization, TCRs above 1 in 1000 frequency showed no change.

This chain joins TRBV7-2 and TRBJ2-5, with no clear D. The material sequenced was whole blood, taken in connection with sensitization to the hapten diphenylcyclopropenone (DPC). The source is a man aged 40-55 years with alopecia areata. Some clones in this sample may be carry-over from other donors' samples. The CDR3 loop reads CASSLEARPVETQYF. CDR3 DNA: TGTGCCAGCAGCTTAGAGGCCAGGCCGGTGGAGACCCAGTACTTC.